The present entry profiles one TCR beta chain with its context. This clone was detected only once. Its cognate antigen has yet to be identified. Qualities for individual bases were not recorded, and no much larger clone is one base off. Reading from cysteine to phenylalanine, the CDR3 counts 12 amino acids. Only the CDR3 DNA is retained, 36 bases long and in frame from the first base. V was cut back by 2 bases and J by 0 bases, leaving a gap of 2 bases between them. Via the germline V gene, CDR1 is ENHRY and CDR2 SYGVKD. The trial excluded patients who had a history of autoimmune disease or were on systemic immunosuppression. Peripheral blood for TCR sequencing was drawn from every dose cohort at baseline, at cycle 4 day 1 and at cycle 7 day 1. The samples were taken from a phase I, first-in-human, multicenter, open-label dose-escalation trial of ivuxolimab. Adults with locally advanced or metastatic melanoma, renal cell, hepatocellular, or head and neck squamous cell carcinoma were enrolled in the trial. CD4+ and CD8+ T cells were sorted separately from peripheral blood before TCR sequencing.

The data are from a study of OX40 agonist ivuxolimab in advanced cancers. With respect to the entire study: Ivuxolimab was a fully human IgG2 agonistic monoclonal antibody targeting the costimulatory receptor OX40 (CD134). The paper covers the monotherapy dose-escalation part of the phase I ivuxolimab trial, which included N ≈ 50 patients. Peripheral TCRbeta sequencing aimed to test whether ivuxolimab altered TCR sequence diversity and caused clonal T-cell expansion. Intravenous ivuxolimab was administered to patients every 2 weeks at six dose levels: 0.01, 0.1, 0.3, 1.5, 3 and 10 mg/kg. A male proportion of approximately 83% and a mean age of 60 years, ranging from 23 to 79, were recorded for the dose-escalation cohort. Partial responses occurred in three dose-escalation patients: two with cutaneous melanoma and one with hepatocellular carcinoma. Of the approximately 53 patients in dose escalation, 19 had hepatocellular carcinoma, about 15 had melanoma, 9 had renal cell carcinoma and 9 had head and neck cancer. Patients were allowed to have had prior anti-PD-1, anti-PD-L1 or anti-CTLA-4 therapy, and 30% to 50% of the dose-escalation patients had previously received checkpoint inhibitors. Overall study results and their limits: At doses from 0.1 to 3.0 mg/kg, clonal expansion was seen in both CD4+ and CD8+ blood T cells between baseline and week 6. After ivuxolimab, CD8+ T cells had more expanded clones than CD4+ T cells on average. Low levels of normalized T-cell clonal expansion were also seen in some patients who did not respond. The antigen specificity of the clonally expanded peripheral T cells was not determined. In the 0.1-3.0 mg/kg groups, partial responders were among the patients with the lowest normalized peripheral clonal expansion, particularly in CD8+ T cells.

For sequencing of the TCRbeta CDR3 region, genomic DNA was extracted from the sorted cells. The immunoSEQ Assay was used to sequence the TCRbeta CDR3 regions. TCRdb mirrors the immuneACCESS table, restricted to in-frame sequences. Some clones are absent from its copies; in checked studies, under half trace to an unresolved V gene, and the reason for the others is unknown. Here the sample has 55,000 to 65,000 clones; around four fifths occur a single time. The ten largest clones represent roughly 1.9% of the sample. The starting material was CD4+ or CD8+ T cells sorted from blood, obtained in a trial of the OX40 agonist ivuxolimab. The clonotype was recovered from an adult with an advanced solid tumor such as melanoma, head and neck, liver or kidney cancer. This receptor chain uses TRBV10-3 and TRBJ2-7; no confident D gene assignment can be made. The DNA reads TGTGCCATCAGTGAGAGCTCCTACGAGCAGTACTTC. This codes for CAISESSYEQYF.